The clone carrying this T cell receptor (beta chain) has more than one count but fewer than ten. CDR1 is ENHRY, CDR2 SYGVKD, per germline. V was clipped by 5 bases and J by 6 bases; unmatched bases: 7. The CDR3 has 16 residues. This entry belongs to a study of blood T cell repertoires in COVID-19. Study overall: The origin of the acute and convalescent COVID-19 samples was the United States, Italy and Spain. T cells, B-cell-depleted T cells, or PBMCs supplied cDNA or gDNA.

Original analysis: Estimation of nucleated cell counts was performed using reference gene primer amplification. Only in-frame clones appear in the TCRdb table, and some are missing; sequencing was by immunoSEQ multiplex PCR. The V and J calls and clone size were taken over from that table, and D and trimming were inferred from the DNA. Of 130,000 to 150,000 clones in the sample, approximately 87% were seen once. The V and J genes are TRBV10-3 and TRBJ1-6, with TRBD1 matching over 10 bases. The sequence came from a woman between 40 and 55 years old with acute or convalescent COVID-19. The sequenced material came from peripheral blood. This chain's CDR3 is CAISPRDRGSNSPLHF. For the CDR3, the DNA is TGTGCCATCAGTCCCCGGGACAGGGGTTCTAATTCACCCCTCCACTTT.